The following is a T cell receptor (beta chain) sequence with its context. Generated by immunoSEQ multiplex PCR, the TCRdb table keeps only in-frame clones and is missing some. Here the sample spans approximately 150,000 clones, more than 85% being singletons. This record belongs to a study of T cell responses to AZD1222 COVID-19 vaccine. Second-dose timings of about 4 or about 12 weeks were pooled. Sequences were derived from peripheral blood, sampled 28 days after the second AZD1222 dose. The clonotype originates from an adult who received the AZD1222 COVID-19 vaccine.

The CDR3 DNA is TGTGCCAGCAGTGCCGGGACACTCTCCTACAATGAGCAGTTCTTC. Protein product: CASSAGTLSYNEQFF. The rearrangement uses TRBV25-1 and TRBJ2-1; tentative D call: TRBD1 (6 bases). Trimming cost V 4 bases and J 0 bases, with 10 bases left between them. The CDR3 length is 15 residues. Germline V gives CDR1 MGHDK, CDR2 SYGVNS. Looking up the rest from reference TRBV25-1 and TRBJ2-1 gives the full variable domain: EADIYQTPRYLVIGTGKKITLECSQTMGHDKMYWYQQDPGMELHLIHYSYGVNSTEKGDLSSESTVSRIRTEHFPLTLESARPSHTSQYLCASSAGTLSYNEQFFGPGTRLTVL.